This TCR beta chain was profiled in a study of radiation and T cells in renal cell carcinoma. Study overall: Nephrectomy followed 15 Gy stereotactic body radiation by 4 weeks.

Libraries were prepared by immunoSEQ multiplex PCR; TCRdb keeps only in-frame clonotypes and omits some of them. The table records 120,000 or so clones, about four fifths of them present only once. Study-wide findings and caveats: In blood, top tumor clones expanded by 2 weeks, shrinking by 4.

Time point here: blood 2 weeks post-SBRT. This sample's treatment: 15 Gy SBRT to primary tumor, nephrectomy 4 weeks later. Comment on this clone: Its antigen remains unidentified.

Trimming pared 5 bases from V and 4 bases from J, leaving 14 bases between. The CDR3 is 14 amino acids. Germline V lookup: CDR1 MNHNY, CDR2 SVGAGI (reference sequence). This specimen was blood, taken from a patient whose treatment included radiotherapy and nephrectomy. The TCR sequence derives from a man aged 50 to 60 with renal cell carcinoma. The chain is built from TRBV6-6 and TRBJ1-2; no clear D gene. The CDR3 loop is CASSPQDPTYGYTF. The CDR3 DNA reads as TGTGCCAGCAGTCCTCAGGACCCTACCTATGGCTACACCTTC.